At least ten counts were recorded for the clone carrying this T cell receptor (beta chain). Its antigen is not identified. TCRdb re-analysed the 5' RACE reads in MiXCR, keeping a single row per CDR3 protein. Altogether 350,000 to 550,000 distinct CDR3 sequences are present, around 26% being singletons, with the ten largest covering 0.75% to 0.9%. This CDR3 has 17 residues. Trimming removed 0 bases from V and 7 bases from J; junction bases left unmatched: 9. Germline-derived CDR1 and CDR2 are SGHRS and YFSETQ. The record originates from a study of CD8 T cells in ankylosing spondylitis. Study-level results: A motif in TCR beta, a set of 8 or 9 highly homologous variants, appeared characteristic of ankylosing spondylitis blood.

Sequencing was done on a sample of blood, either unsorted or a sorted T cell fraction (not recorded which). The origin of this receptor is a male donor with ankylosing spondylitis. The gene calls are TRBV5-1 and TRBJ1-6, with 8 bases identical to TRBD1. The CDR3 DNA reads as TGCGCCAGCAGCTTGGGAGGGACAGGACTAGGAAATTCACCCCTCCACTTT. Protein: CASSLGGTGLGNSPLHF.